The rows below give T cell receptor beta chains drawn from one sample of a study of blood T cell repertoires in COVID-19. Some clones are missing from TCRdb's copy, which holds only in-frame ones; the method was immunoSEQ multiplex PCR. In the table there are 250,000 to 400,000 clones, 75% to 90% of which are singletons. The specimen was peripheral blood. The receptors shown here come from a young woman with COVID-19, enrolled during active disease. CDR3s include the opening cysteine and the closing phenylalanine or tryptophan. Each record gives: CDR3 DNA, CDR3 protein, clone size, D gene, V gene, J gene. A D gene is named only where the DNA matches it firmly. A row's size may be missing; if present it is once, few, many or a size class.

TGTGCCAGCTCACCGGACAGGGCGAACACTGAAGCTTTCTTT,CASSPDRANTEAFF,-,TRBD1,TRBV18,TRBJ1-1
TGTGCCAGCAGTGAATGGGTAGGCGGGGGTGAAGAGACCCAGTACTTC,CASSEWVGGGEETQYF,-,TRBD2,TRBV2,TRBJ2-5
TGTGCCAGCTCACCTGCGCTGCGGGACTTCTATGGCTACACCTTC,CASSPALRDFYGYTF,-,-,TRBV18,TRBJ1-2
TGTGCCAGCAGCTTCTACACCGGGACAGGGGAGGTGAGGGGCTACACCTTC,CASSFYTGTGEVRGYTF,-,TRBD1,TRBV7-8,TRBJ1-2
TGTGCCAGCAGCCCGCCTAGCGGGAGTAGAAATGAGCAGTTCTTC,CASSPPSGSRNEQFF,-,TRBD2,TRBV3-1/TRBV3-2,TRBJ2-1
TGTGCCAGCAGCGGACAGGGCACTAACTATGGCTACACCTTC,CASSGQGTNYGYTF,-,TRBD1,TRBV2,TRBJ1-2
TGTGCCAGCAGCCCCGGGAGCGGGAGGCAGTATTTT,CASSPGSGRQYF,-,TRBD2,TRBV11-2,TRBJ2-3
TGTGCCAGCAGCTTAGACAGGGGGCGTTACTACGAGCAGTACTTC,CASSLDRGRYYEQYF,few,TRBD1,TRBV7-2,TRBJ2-7
TGTGCCAGCACCCTCTATAGCGGGAGCACAGATACGCAGTATTTT,CASTLYSGSTDTQYF,-,TRBD2,TRBV6-5,TRBJ2-3
TGTGCCATCAGTGAGACAGCAGGGTTAGGGTATGGCTACACCTTC,CAISETAGLGYGYTF,-,-,TRBV10-3,TRBJ1-2
TGCGCCAGCAGCTTGGTCACAGGGAACACTGAAGCTTTCTTT,CASSLVTGNTEAFF,-,-,TRBV5-1,TRBJ1-1
TGTGCCAGCAGCGTTGGACTTCAACAAGAGACCCAGTACTTC,CASSVGLQQETQYF,-,-,TRBV9,TRBJ2-5
TGTGCCACTAAGTCCTACCCGAGTATGAACACTGAAGCTTTCTTT,CATKSYPSMNTEAFF,-,-,TRBV5-4,TRBJ1-1
TGTGCCAGCAGTTTTGGGGGCTTAGATCAGCCCCAGCATTTT,CASSFGGLDQPQHF,-,-,TRBV28,TRBJ1-5
TGTGCCAGTAGTATACTAGCGGGAGTCACAGATACGCAGTATTTT,CASSILAGVTDTQYF,-,TRBD2,TRBV19,TRBJ2-3
TGCAGTGCTAGAGATCGTACTGAAGCTTTCTTT,CSARDRTEAFF,once,-,TRBV20-1,TRBJ1-1
TGTGCCAGTAGTAGCGGGCAGTATAATTCACCCCTCCACTTT,CASSSGQYNSPLHF,-,-,TRBV19,TRBJ1-6
TGTGCCAGCAGCTTAGTTCGGGGGAACACTGAAGCTTTCTTT,CASSLVRGNTEAFF,once,-,TRBV7-9,TRBJ1-1
TGTGCCAGCAGCTTAGAATACTCCCCTCAAGAGACCCAGTACTTC,CASSLEYSPQETQYF,once,-,TRBV7-6,TRBJ2-5
TGTGCCAGCAGCGTATCCGGTGAATTCTATGGCTACACCTTC,CASSVSGEFYGYTF,-,-,TRBV9,TRBJ1-2
TGTGCCAGCAGCGGTCGACTAGCACGGGAGACCCAGTACTTC,CASSGRLARETQYF,-,TRBD2,TRBV11-2,TRBJ2-5
TGCGCCAGCAGTGACCCTGGGTCAGGAACCTACGAGCAGTACTTC,CASSDPGSGTYEQYF,-,-,TRBV10-1,TRBJ2-7
TGCAGTGCTAGTAAGCCAGGTGGCAATCAGCCCCAGCATTTT,CSASKPGGNQPQHF,-,-,TRBV20-1,TRBJ1-5
TGTGCCAGCAGCCGGGACAGGGTCAACTACAATGAGCAGTTCTTC,CASSRDRVNYNEQFF,-,TRBD1,TRBV7-3,TRBJ2-1
TGTGCCAGCAGCTTAGCGACGGTAGCCTACGGCGAGCAGTACTTC,CASSLATVAYGEQYF,-,-,TRBV7-6,TRBJ2-7